This T cell receptor (beta chain) was found in a study of T cell repertoires in cytomegalovirus infection. Background on the study: It was recently identified HLA-C-restricted and well-studied HLA-B-restricted CMV epitopes that the study used. Indications came from public TCR beta signatures; they pointed to CMV infection and to a matching HLA type. Findings and limits, study-wide: Using cumulative public TCR beta family frequency, the authors identified those who carried CMV together with the relevant HLA. There were HLA-C-restricted CMV-specific TCR beta clonotypes dominating the ex vivo response.

In TCRdb, the reads were re-called with MiXCR into one record per CDR3 protein. Found here are about 570,000 distinct CDR3 sequences, almost 40% of them singletons; the top ten hold 48%. The CDR3 extends over 15 amino acids. Germline-derived CDR1 and CDR2 are SGHTA and FQGNSA. V lost 5 bases to trimming and J lost 1 base, with 12 bases between them. This clonotype has ten or more counts. Its antigen is currently unknown. Sequencing was performed on cultured PBMCs, taken from culture after CMV antigen stimulation. The receptor comes from a human donor in good health (CMV status not recorded). Some clones in this sample may be carry-over from other donors' samples. The chain carries TRBV7-2 and TRBJ1-5, with D perhaps matching TRBD1 (5 bases). The CDR3, as DNA: TGTGCCAGCAGCCTCCTTGACAGCAGCAATCAGCCCCAGCATTTT. Its protein is CASSLLDSSNQPQHF.